This paragraph reports one TCR beta chain. The antigen remains unidentified. The sequenced cases were selected for having the highest brain T cell transcript signatures. Profiling relied on immunoSEQ multiplex PCR, and the TCRdb table lists in-frame clones only, not all of them. Here the sample spans fewer than 85,000 clones, more than 85% being singletons. Germline CDR1 reads SQVTM; CDR2 reads ANQGSEA. Trimming removed 3 bases at V and 4 bases at J, with 9 bases between. The CDR3 totals 12 residues. The data were obtained in a study of brain T cells in children with intractable seizures. Study-level results: Clones missing pre-surgery may reflect undersampling of that blood sample.

The source of this sequence is a boy under two years old with tuberous sclerosis and intractable seizures. V gene TRBV29-1 combines with J gene TRBJ1-2, with D possibly being TRBD1 (5 bases). The sample was peripheral blood, taken at surgery. The CDR3 DNA reads as TGCAGCGTTGACAGGGCTGGCTATGGCTACACCTTC. The encoded protein is CSVDRAGYGYTF. The full variable domain, completed using reference TRBV29-1 and TRBJ1-2, is SAVISQKPSRDICQRGTSLTIQCQVDSQVTMMFWYRQQPGQSLTLIATANQGSEATYESGFVIDKFPISRPNLTFSTLTVSNMSPEDSSIYLCSVDRAGYGYTFGSGTRLTVV.